The rows below give T cell receptor beta chains drawn from one sample of a study of blood T cell repertoires in COVID-19. TCRdb keeps only in-frame clones here, not all; method: immunoSEQ multiplex PCR. Of a few hundred thousand clones in the sample, approximately 88% are singletons; the top ten hold roughly a tenth. The sample was peripheral blood. The receptors originated from a woman between 65 and 79 years old with COVID-19, enrolled during active disease. CDR3s include the opening cysteine and the closing phenylalanine or tryptophan. Fields, in order: V gene, D gene, J gene, clone size, CDR3 protein, CDR3 DNA. The D gene is left open where the match is weak. Only part of the rows carry a size: once, few, many, or a class if the clone is expanded.

V: TRBV28; D: -; J: TRBJ1-6; size: few; CDR3: CATYNRAGNSPLHF; DNA: TGTGCCACTTACAACAGGGCAGGCAATTCACCCCTCCACTTT
V: TRBV5-1; D: TRBD1; J: TRBJ2-7; size: -; CDR3: CASSDRVALEQYF; DNA: TGCGCCAGCAGCGACAGGGTGGCTCTCGAGCAGTACTTC
V: TRBV5-1; D: TRBD2; J: TRBJ2-5; size: -; CDR3: CASSFGLAGETQYF; DNA: TGCGCCAGCAGCTTTGGGCTAGCGGGAGAGACCCAGTACTTC
V: TRBV7-9; D: TRBD2; J: TRBJ2-1; size: once; CDR3: CASSNPAGPGGSYNEQFF; DNA: TGTGCCAGCAGCAATCCAGCAGGTCCGGGAGGCTCCTACAATGAGCAGTTCTTC
V: TRBV19; D: TRBD1; J: TRBJ1-5; size: once; CDR3: CASSFDRGEFQPQHF; DNA: TGTGCCAGTAGTTTTGACAGGGGTGAATTTCAGCCCCAGCATTTT
V: TRBV30; D: TRBD1; J: TRBJ2-3; size: -; CDR3: CAWSDRGLRDTQYF; DNA: TGTGCCTGGAGTGACAGGGGGCTCAGAGATACGCAGTATTTT
V: TRBV4-3; D: -; J: TRBJ2-1; size: once; CDR3: CASSRVHDYSYNEQFF; DNA: TGCGCCAGCAGCCGAGTACACGACTACTCCTACAATGAGCAGTTCTTC
V: TRBV6-6; D: -; J: TRBJ2-5; size: -; CDR3: CASSTTASAETQYF; DNA: TGTGCCAGCTCCACTACCGCGTCAGCAGAGACCCAGTACTTC
V: TRBV4-1; D: TRBD1; J: TRBJ2-2; size: -; CDR3: CASSQDQGTGQGGELFF; DNA: TGCGCCAGCAGCCAAGATCAGGGGACAGGGCAAGGCGGGGAGCTGTTTTTT
V: TRBV12-3/TRBV12-4; D: TRBD1; J: TRBJ1-6; size: few; CDR3: CASSPGGRSPLHF; DNA: TGTGCCAGCAGCCCAGGGGGTCGTTCACCCCTCCACTTT
V: TRBV27; D: -; J: TRBJ2-7; size: -; CDR3: CASSSPLTGSYEQYF; DNA: TGTGCCAGCAGTTCCCCTTTGACGGGCTCCTACGAGCAGTACTTC
V: TRBV5-1; D: TRBD1; J: TRBJ1-1; size: -; CDR3: CASSKTVGGGDSEAFF; DNA: TGCGCCAGCAGCAAGACTGTCGGTGGAGGGGACAGTGAAGCTTTCTTT
V: TRBV6-5; D: -; J: TRBJ1-2; size: -; CDR3: CATLQGTLVNYGYTF; DNA: TGTGCCACCTTACAGGGAACCTTAGTTAACTATGGCTACACCTTC
V: TRBV6-5; D: -; J: TRBJ1-1; size: -; CDR3: CASSSGGMNTEAFF; DNA: TGTGCCAGCAGTAGCGGGGGTATGAACACTGAAGCTTTCTTT
V: TRBV11-2; D: TRBD2; J: TRBJ2-1; size: few; CDR3: CASSLDTSGRWNEQFF; DNA: TGTGCCAGCAGCTTAGACACTAGCGGGAGATGGAATGAGCAGTTCTTC
V: TRBV16; D: -; J: TRBJ1-3; size: -; CDR3: CASSQSWGGTFSGNTIYF; DNA: TGTGCCAGCAGCCAATCTTGGGGGGGAACCTTCTCTGGAAACACCATATATTTT
V: TRBV20-1; D: -; J: TRBJ2-3; size: -; CDR3: CSASRTDTQYF; DNA: TGCAGTGCGAGTCGGACAGATACGCAGTATTTT
V: TRBV28; D: -; J: TRBJ1-1; size: -; CDR3: CASSKRRPYTEAFF; DNA: TGTGCCAGCAGTAAGAGGCGGCCGTACACTGAAGCTTTCTTT
V: TRBV24-1; D: TRBD2; J: TRBJ2-1; size: -; CDR3: CATSDFTSGSNNEQFF; DNA: TGTGCCACCAGTGACTTCACTAGCGGGAGTAACAATGAGCAGTTCTTC
V: TRBV28; D: TRBD1; J: TRBJ1-3; size: -; CDR3: CASSDRVGNTIYF; DNA: TGTGCCAGCAGTGACAGGGTTGGAAACACCATATATTTT
V: TRBV9; D: -; J: TRBJ1-5; size: -; CDR3: CASSVGQNQPQHF; DNA: TGTGCCAGCAGCGTAGGACAGAATCAGCCCCAGCATTTT
V: TRBV7-6; D: TRBD2; J: TRBJ2-1; size: -; CDR3: CASSLSPSGRAGEQFF; DNA: TGTGCCAGCAGCTTAAGTCCTAGCGGGAGGGCGGGTGAGCAGTTCTTC
V: TRBV12-5; D: -; J: TRBJ1-6; size: -; CDR3: CASGLYGAGDSPLHF; DNA: TGTGCTAGTGGTTTGTACGGGGCAGGGGACTCACCCCTCCACTTT
V: TRBV24-1; D: TRBD1; J: TRBJ1-5; size: once; CDR3: CATSGTGGQPQHF; DNA: TGTGCCACCAGTGGAACAGGGGGTCAGCCCCAGCATTTT
V: TRBV18; D: TRBD2; J: TRBJ2-7; size: -; CDR3: CASSPLAGVEQYF; DNA: TGTGCCAGCTCACCACTAGCGGGAGTCGAGCAGTACTTC
V: TRBV7-9; D: -; J: TRBJ2-7; size: -; CDR3: CASSLVQESSYEQYF; DNA: TGTGCCAGCAGCTTAGTACAGGAGAGCTCCTACGAGCAGTACTTC
V: TRBV9; D: -; J: TRBJ1-3; size: -; CDR3: CASSVTGNTIYF; DNA: TGTGCCAGCAGCGTCACTGGAAACACCATATATTTT
V: TRBV5-1; D: -; J: TRBJ2-3; size: once; CDR3: CASMVVGVVDTQYF; DNA: TGCGCCAGCATGGTAGTGGGAGTGGTAGATACGCAGTATTTT
V: TRBV18; D: TRBD1; J: TRBJ2-7; size: -; CDR3: CASSPGAGGKYEQYF; DNA: TGTGCCAGCTCCCCAGGGGCAGGGGGCAAATACGAGCAGTACTTC
V: TRBV14; D: -; J: TRBJ1-2; size: -; CDR3: CASSIGAHPVYGYTF; DNA: TGTGCCAGCAGCATTGGGGCCCATCCTGTCTATGGCTACACCTTC
V: TRBV24-1; D: TRBD1; J: TRBJ2-7; size: -; CDR3: CATSSPTGLVDEQYF; DNA: TGTGCCACCAGTTCTCCGACAGGGCTAGTCGACGAGCAGTACTTC
V: TRBV5-1; D: TRBD1; J: TRBJ2-1; size: -; CDR3: CASRQAGTGSSLDNEQFF; DNA: TGCGCCAGCAGGCAAGCCGGGACAGGGAGTTCGTTAGACAATGAGCAGTTCTTC
V: TRBV6-1; D: -; J: TRBJ1-5; size: -; CDR3: CASSPAGGFNQPQHF; DNA: TGTGCCAGCAGTCCTGCGGGAGGGTTCAATCAGCCCCAGCATTTT
V: TRBV19; D: -; J: TRBJ1-2; size: -; CDR3: CASSIAVRDYGYTF; DNA: TGTGCCAGTAGTATAGCGGTTCGCGACTATGGCTACACCTTC
V: TRBV21-1; D: -; J: TRBJ1-4; size: few; CDR3: CASSKARVVEKLFF; DNA: TGTGCCAGCAGCAAAGCCAGGGTAGTGGAAAAACTGTTTTTT
V: TRBV27; D: -; J: TRBJ2-3; size: -; CDR3: CASSPYARETVF; DNA: TGTGCCAGCAGTCCCTATGCTCGGGAGACTGTATTT
V: TRBV27; D: TRBD1; J: TRBJ2-1; size: -; CDR3: CASRNTGGAGDEQFF; DNA: TGTGCCAGCAGGAACACAGGGGGCGCAGGAGATGAGCAGTTCTTC
V: TRBV6-2/TRBV6-3; D: -; J: TRBJ1-1; size: once; CDR3: CASSYGQGYTEAFF; DNA: TGTGCCAGCAGTTATGGGCAGGGTTACACTGAAGCTTTCTTT
V: TRBV28; D: -; J: TRBJ1-4; size: -; CDR3: CASSFYNEKLFF; DNA: TGTGCCAGCAGTTTCTATAATGAAAAACTGTTTTTT
V: TRBV5-1; D: -; J: TRBJ1-5; size: -; CDR3: CASRLTVGSNQPQHF; DNA: TGCGCCAGCAGATTAACAGTGGGTAGCAATCAGCCCCAGCATTTT
V: TRBV28; D: -; J: TRBJ1-2; size: -; CDR3: CASSFLGAKYGYTF; DNA: TGTGCCAGCAGTTTTCTGGGGGCGAAATATGGCTACACCTTC
V: TRBV5-1; D: TRBD2; J: TRBJ2-5; size: -; CDR3: CASLLGPAGRQETQYF; DNA: TGCGCCAGCCTACTGGGTCCAGCGGGACGCCAAGAGACCCAGTACTTC
V: TRBV19; D: -; J: TRBJ2-7; size: -; CDR3: CASSIESGRVYEQYF; DNA: TGTGCCAGTAGTATAGAAAGCGGCCGCGTCTACGAGCAGTACTTC
V: TRBV5-1; D: TRBD1; J: TRBJ1-2; size: -; CDR3: CASSLTPARGGDYGYTF; DNA: TGCGCCAGCAGCTTGACCCCCGCTAGAGGGGGCGACTATGGCTACACCTTC
V: TRBV10-3; D: TRBD1; J: TRBJ2-7; size: -; CDR3: CAISDRDRGAKNEQYF; DNA: TGTGCCATCAGTGACCGGGACAGAGGGGCAAAGAACGAGCAGTACTTC
V: TRBV18; D: -; J: TRBJ1-2; size: -; CDR3: CASSPDRSYGYTF; DNA: TGTGCCAGCTCGCCGGACAGATCCTATGGCTACACCTTC